The rows below give T cell receptor beta chains drawn from one sample of a study of beta chain features in type 1 diabetes. The repertoire was sequenced with immunoSEQ multiplex PCR; TCRdb's copy has only in-frame clones and lacks some. This sample carries under 950,000 clones, 15% to 20% of them seen once, and the ten largest clones take 0.02% to 0.025%. Material: naive CD4+ T cells from blood. The source is a woman aged 18-29 years in good health. CDR3s include the opening cysteine and the closing phenylalanine or tryptophan. The D gene is left open where the match is weak. Some rows have no size entry. The others give once, few or many, or a class for an expanded clone.

d_gene: TRBD2; abundance: few; v_gene: TRBV10-3; j_gene: TRBJ2-3; CDR3aa: CATLAGVGHTQYF; CDR3nt: TGTGCCACGCTAGCGGGAGTCGGCCATACGCAGTATTTT
d_gene: TRBD2; abundance: few; v_gene: TRBV28; j_gene: TRBJ2-5; CDR3aa: CASSPLGLAGGVETQYF; CDR3nt: TGTGCCAGCAGTCCCCTGGGGCTTGCGGGAGGGGTAGAGACCCAGTACTTC
d_gene: .; abundance: .; v_gene: TRBV11-2; j_gene: TRBJ2-2; CDR3aa: CASSLVQTGELFF; CDR3nt: TGTGCCAGCAGCTTAGTGCAAACCGGGGAGCTGTTTTTT
d_gene: TRBD2; abundance: few; v_gene: TRBV18; j_gene: TRBJ2-5; CDR3aa: CASSPVAGEGETQYF; CDR3nt: TGTGCCAGCTCACCGGTAGCGGGAGAAGGGGAGACCCAGTACTTC
d_gene: .; abundance: .; v_gene: TRBV5-1; j_gene: TRBJ1-1; CDR3aa: CASSLAGHMNTEAFF; CDR3nt: TGCGCCAGCAGCTTGGCTGGGCACATGAACACTGAAGCTTTCTTT
d_gene: .; abundance: few; v_gene: TRBV6-5; j_gene: TRBJ2-7; CDR3aa: CASSYGQGVYEQYF; CDR3nt: TGTGCCAGCAGTTATGGGCAGGGCGTTTACGAGCAGTACTTC
d_gene: .; abundance: .; v_gene: TRBV28; j_gene: TRBJ1-5; CDR3aa: CASVGGGPYSNQPQHF; CDR3nt: TGTGCCAGCGTCGGGGGTGGACCATATAGCAATCAGCCCCAGCATTTT
d_gene: TRBD1; abundance: few; v_gene: TRBV7-9; j_gene: TRBJ1-5; CDR3aa: CASSLGQGFGQPQHF; CDR3nt: TGTGCCAGCAGCTTAGGACAGGGTTTTGGTCAGCCCCAGCATTTT
d_gene: TRBD2; abundance: .; v_gene: TRBV11-2; j_gene: TRBJ2-1; CDR3aa: CASSNPGLDVEQFF; CDR3nt: TGTGCCAGCAGCAATCCGGGACTAGACGTCGAGCAGTTCTTC
d_gene: .; abundance: .; v_gene: TRBV4-2; j_gene: TRBJ2-4; CDR3aa: CASSQVGGLAKNIQYF; CDR3nt: TGTGCCAGCAGCCAAGTCGGCGGTCTAGCCAAAAACATTCAGTACTTC
d_gene: .; abundance: .; v_gene: TRBV4-2; j_gene: TRBJ2-2; CDR3aa: CASSQDRADEGGELFF; CDR3nt: TGTGCCAGCAGCCAAGATAGGGCAGACGAGGGCGGGGAGCTGTTTTTT
d_gene: TRBD2; abundance: .; v_gene: TRBV10-3; j_gene: TRBJ2-3; CDR3aa: CAISGLAGSTDTQYF; CDR3nt: TGTGCCATCAGCGGACTAGCGGGGAGCACAGATACGCAGTATTTT
d_gene: TRBD2; abundance: few; v_gene: TRBV10-3; j_gene: TRBJ2-3; CDR3aa: CATQTPRLAGTPDTQYF; CDR3nt: TGTGCCACCCAAACTCCTAGACTAGCGGGAACCCCAGATACGCAGTATTTT
d_gene: TRBD2; abundance: few; v_gene: TRBV11-2; j_gene: TRBJ2-7; CDR3aa: CASSRTLLAGGTYEQYF; CDR3nt: TGTGCCAGCAGCCGCACGCTACTAGCGGGAGGGACCTACGAGCAGTACTTC
d_gene: TRBD2; abundance: few; v_gene: TRBV5-1; j_gene: TRBJ2-3; CDR3aa: CASSYGRTGREYRDTQYF; CDR3nt: TGCGCCAGCAGCTATGGCCGCACCGGGAGGGAGTATCGGGATACGCAGTATTTT
d_gene: .; abundance: .; v_gene: TRBV5-1; j_gene: TRBJ2-1; CDR3aa: CASSLAASYNEQFF; CDR3nt: TGCGCCAGCAGCTTGGCCGCCTCCTACAATGAGCAGTTCTTC
d_gene: .; abundance: .; v_gene: TRBV28; j_gene: TRBJ2-1; CDR3aa: CASSLNYNEQFF; CDR3nt: TGTGCCAGCAGTTTGAACTACAATGAGCAGTTCTTC
d_gene: TRBD1; abundance: .; v_gene: TRBV6-5; j_gene: TRBJ1-2; CDR3aa: CASPGQGYGYTF; CDR3nt: TGTGCCAGTCCGGGACAGGGATATGGCTACACCTTC
d_gene: .; abundance: few; v_gene: TRBV7-3; j_gene: TRBJ2-1; CDR3aa: CASSPGPGAYNEQFF; CDR3nt: TGTGCCAGCAGCCCGGGGCCAGGGGCCTACAATGAGCAGTTCTTC
d_gene: TRBD2; abundance: few; v_gene: TRBV7-2; j_gene: TRBJ2-1; CDR3aa: CASRALGTSGGSSYNEQFF; CDR3nt: TGTGCCAGCAGAGCTTTGGGGACTAGCGGGGGAAGCTCCTACAATGAGCAGTTCTTC
d_gene: .; abundance: few; v_gene: TRBV7-2; j_gene: TRBJ2-1; CDR3aa: CASSSQGGSYNEQFF; CDR3nt: TGTGCCAGCAGCTCTCAGGGAGGATCCTACAATGAGCAGTTCTTC
d_gene: TRBD1; abundance: .; v_gene: TRBV19; j_gene: TRBJ2-2; CDR3aa: CASSKRDRGRGTGELFF; CDR3nt: TGTGCCAGTAGTAAACGAGACAGGGGGCGAGGCACCGGGGAGCTGTTTTTT
d_gene: TRBD2; abundance: few; v_gene: TRBV7-2; j_gene: TRBJ2-1; CDR3aa: CASSSRLAGESNEQFF; CDR3nt: TGTGCCAGCAGCTCACGACTAGCGGGAGAAAGCAATGAGCAGTTCTTC
d_gene: .; abundance: few; v_gene: TRBV7-9; j_gene: TRBJ2-5; CDR3aa: CASSLSREETQYF; CDR3nt: TGTGCCAGCAGCTTATCGAGGGAAGAGACCCAGTACTTC
d_gene: TRBD1; abundance: few; v_gene: TRBV7-9; j_gene: TRBJ2-7; CDR3aa: CASSPDRAYEQYF; CDR3nt: TGTGCCAGCAGTCCCGACAGGGCTTACGAGCAGTACTTC
d_gene: .; abundance: .; v_gene: TRBV5-1; j_gene: TRBJ2-7; CDR3aa: CASSLAGEGLPYEQYF; CDR3nt: TGCGCCAGCAGCTTGGCCGGGGAAGGGTTACCCTACGAGCAGTACTTC
d_gene: .; abundance: .; v_gene: TRBV25-1; j_gene: TRBJ2-7; CDR3aa: CASSAPGLYEQYF; CDR3nt: TGTGCCAGCAGTGCTCCGGGCCTCTACGAGCAGTACTTC
d_gene: TRBD1; abundance: few; v_gene: TRBV29-1; j_gene: TRBJ2-1; CDR3aa: CSVERTGSRNEQFF; CDR3nt: TGCAGCGTTGAACGGACAGGGAGTCGCAATGAGCAGTTCTTC
d_gene: TRBD1; abundance: .; v_gene: TRBV27; j_gene: TRBJ2-7; CDR3aa: CASSGTGGINEQYF; CDR3nt: TGTGCCAGCAGCGGGACAGGGGGCATCAACGAGCAGTACTTC
d_gene: .; abundance: .; v_gene: TRBV18; j_gene: TRBJ2-5; CDR3aa: CASSLFRRYQETQYF; CDR3nt: TGTGCCAGCTCATTATTCAGGAGATACCAAGAGACCCAGTACTTC
d_gene: .; abundance: .; v_gene: TRBV7-8; j_gene: TRBJ1-2; CDR3aa: CASSLVSASFGYTF; CDR3nt: TGTGCCAGCAGCTTAGTGTCAGCGAGTTTTGGCTACACCTTC
d_gene: .; abundance: .; v_gene: TRBV5-1; j_gene: TRBJ1-3; CDR3aa: CASSPRTGNTIYF; CDR3nt: TGCGCCAGCAGCCCAAGGACTGGAAACACCATATATTTT
d_gene: TRBD2; abundance: .; v_gene: TRBV29-1; j_gene: TRBJ2-5; CDR3aa: CSVEGLAATGTQYF; CDR3nt: TGCAGCGTAGAGGGACTAGCGGCGACTGGGACCCAGTACTTC
d_gene: TRBD2; abundance: .; v_gene: TRBV5-6; j_gene: TRBJ2-1; CDR3aa: CASSLAYSGRVDEQFF; CDR3nt: TGTGCCAGCAGCTTGGCGTATAGCGGGAGGGTCGATGAGCAGTTCTTC
d_gene: TRBD2; abundance: few; v_gene: TRBV4-3; j_gene: TRBJ2-1; CDR3aa: CASSQVYGTSGTYEQFF; CDR3nt: TGCGCCAGCAGCCAAGTGTATGGGACTAGCGGGACCTATGAGCAGTTCTTC
d_gene: .; abundance: .; v_gene: TRBV29-1; j_gene: TRBJ1-2; CDR3aa: CSVDLDTDGYTF; CDR3nt: TGCAGCGTTGATTTGGATACCGATGGCTACACCTTC
d_gene: .; abundance: .; v_gene: TRBV2; j_gene: TRBJ1-1; CDR3aa: CASSVTGAGTEAFF; CDR3nt: TGTGCCAGCAGTGTGACTGGCGCCGGCACTGAAGCTTTCTTT
d_gene: .; abundance: few; v_gene: TRBV28; j_gene: TRBJ2-5; CDR3aa: CASSHPARETQYF; CDR3nt: TGTGCCAGCAGCCACCCGGCGCGAGAGACCCAGTACTTC
d_gene: .; abundance: .; v_gene: TRBV5-1; j_gene: TRBJ1-1; CDR3aa: CASSPGGTEAFF; CDR3nt: TGCGCCAGCAGCCCCGGAGGCACTGAAGCTTTCTTT
d_gene: TRBD2; abundance: .; v_gene: TRBV19; j_gene: TRBJ2-3; CDR3aa: CASSWAGEMTQYF; CDR3nt: TGTGCCAGTAGTTGGGCGGGAGAGATGACGCAGTATTTT
d_gene: TRBD1; abundance: .; v_gene: TRBV6-6; j_gene: TRBJ1-4; CDR3aa: CASSPGTGGEKLFF; CDR3nt: TGTGCCAGCAGTCCCGGGACAGGGGGCGAAAAACTGTTTTTT
d_gene: TRBD1; abundance: few; v_gene: TRBV6-6; j_gene: TRBJ2-5; CDR3aa: CASSYRGPPFETQYF; CDR3nt: TGTGCCAGCAGTTATAGGGGGCCACCGTTCGAGACCCAGTACTTC
d_gene: TRBD1; abundance: .; v_gene: TRBV6-1; j_gene: TRBJ2-7; CDR3aa: CASSGLTGVYEQYF; CDR3nt: TGTGCCAGCAGTGGCCTGACAGGGGTTTACGAGCAGTACTTC
d_gene: TRBD1; abundance: .; v_gene: TRBV27; j_gene: TRBJ2-5; CDR3aa: CASSSNTGGWRETQYF; CDR3nt: TGTGCCAGCAGTTCCAATACAGGGGGCTGGAGGGAGACCCAGTACTTC
d_gene: TRBD1; abundance: .; v_gene: TRBV4-1; j_gene: TRBJ2-7; CDR3aa: CASSQDRDSTYEQYF; CDR3nt: TGCGCCAGCAGCCAAGACCGGGACAGCACCTACGAGCAGTACTTC
d_gene: TRBD1; abundance: few; v_gene: TRBV5-4; j_gene: TRBJ2-1; CDR3aa: CASSLDRGPEQFF; CDR3nt: TGTGCCAGCAGCTTGGACAGGGGGCCTGAGCAGTTCTTC
d_gene: TRBD1; abundance: few; v_gene: TRBV6-5; j_gene: TRBJ2-6; CDR3aa: CASSQGAGANVLTF; CDR3nt: TGTGCCAGCAGCCAGGGGGCCGGGGCCAACGTCCTGACTTTC
d_gene: TRBD1; abundance: few; v_gene: TRBV4-1; j_gene: TRBJ2-2; CDR3aa: CASSQPDRANTGELFF; CDR3nt: TGCGCCAGCAGCCAGCCGGACAGGGCGAACACCGGGGAGCTGTTTTTT
d_gene: TRBD1; abundance: .; v_gene: TRBV5-8; j_gene: TRBJ1-2; CDR3aa: CASSRDRGHGYTF; CDR3nt: TGTGCCAGCAGCCGAGACAGGGGGCATGGCTACACCTTC
d_gene: .; abundance: .; v_gene: TRBV14; j_gene: TRBJ2-3; CDR3aa: CASSRTYWADTQYF; CDR3nt: TGTGCCAGCAGCCGGACATATTGGGCAGATACGCAGTATTTT